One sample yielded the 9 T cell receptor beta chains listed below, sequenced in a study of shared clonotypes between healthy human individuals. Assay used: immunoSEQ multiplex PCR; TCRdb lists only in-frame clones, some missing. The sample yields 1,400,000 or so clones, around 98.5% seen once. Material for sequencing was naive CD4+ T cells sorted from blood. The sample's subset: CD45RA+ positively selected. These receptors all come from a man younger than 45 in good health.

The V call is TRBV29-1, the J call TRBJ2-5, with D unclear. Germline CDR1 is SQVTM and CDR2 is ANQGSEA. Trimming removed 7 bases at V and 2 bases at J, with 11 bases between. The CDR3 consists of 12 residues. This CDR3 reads CSARLLQETQYF. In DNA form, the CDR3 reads TGCAGCGCCCGACTGTTACAAGAGACCCAGTACTTC.

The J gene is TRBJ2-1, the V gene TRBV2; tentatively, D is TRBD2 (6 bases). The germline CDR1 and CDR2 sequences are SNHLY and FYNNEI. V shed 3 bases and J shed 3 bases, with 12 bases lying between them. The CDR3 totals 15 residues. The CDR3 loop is CASSDPTSSYNEQFF. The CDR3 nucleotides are TGTGCCAGCAGTGACCCCACTAGCAGCTACAATGAGCAGTTCTTC.

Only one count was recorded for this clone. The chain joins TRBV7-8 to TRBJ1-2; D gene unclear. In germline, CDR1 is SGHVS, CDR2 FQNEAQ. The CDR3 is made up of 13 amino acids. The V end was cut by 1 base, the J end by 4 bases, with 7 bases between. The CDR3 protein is CASSLGEPYGYTF. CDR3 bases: TGTGCCAGCAGCTTAGGTGAACCCTATGGCTACACCTTC.

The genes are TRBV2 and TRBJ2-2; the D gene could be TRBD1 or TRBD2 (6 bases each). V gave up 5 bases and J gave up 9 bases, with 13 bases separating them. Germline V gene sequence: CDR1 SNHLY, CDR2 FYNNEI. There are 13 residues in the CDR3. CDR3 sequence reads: CASSQTGARELFF. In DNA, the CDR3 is TGTGCCAGCAGTCAAACGGGGGCCCGGGAGCTGTTTTTT.

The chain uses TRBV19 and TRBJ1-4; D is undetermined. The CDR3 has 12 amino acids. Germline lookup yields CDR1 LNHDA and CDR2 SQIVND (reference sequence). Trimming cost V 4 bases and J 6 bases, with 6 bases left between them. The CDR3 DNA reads TGTGCCAGTAGTACGGAGGATGAAAAACTGTTTTTT. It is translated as CASSTEDEKLFF. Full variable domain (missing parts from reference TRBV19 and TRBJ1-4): DGGITQSPKYLFRKEGQNVTLSCEQNLNHDAMYWYRQDPGQGLRLIYYSQIVNDFQKGDIAEGYSVSREKKESFPLTVTSAQKNPTAFYLCASSTEDEKLFFGSGTQLSVL.

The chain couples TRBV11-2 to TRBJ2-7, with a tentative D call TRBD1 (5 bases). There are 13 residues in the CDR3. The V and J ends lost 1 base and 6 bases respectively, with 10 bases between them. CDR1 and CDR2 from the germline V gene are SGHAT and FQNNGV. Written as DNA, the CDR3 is TGTGCCAGCAGCTTAGTTGGGGCCGGCGAGCAGTACTTC. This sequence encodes CASSLVGAGEQYF.

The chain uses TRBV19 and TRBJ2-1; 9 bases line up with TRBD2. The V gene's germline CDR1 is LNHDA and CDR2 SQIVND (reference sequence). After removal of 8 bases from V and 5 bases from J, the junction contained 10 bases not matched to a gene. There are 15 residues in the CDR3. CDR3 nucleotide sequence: TGTGCCAGTCCCGGGACTAGCAGGCCGAACAATGAGCAGTTCTTC. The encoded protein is CASPGTSRPNNEQFF.

For the CDR3, the DNA is TGTGCCAGCAGCTTAGGCGGGAGGGCCCCCTACAATGAGCAGTTCTTC. Protein: CASSLGGRAPYNEQFF. This rearrangement joins TRBV11-2 to TRBJ2-1; TRBD2 agrees at 9 bases. The V gene end was trimmed by 1 base and the J gene end by 2 bases; junction bases not matched to a gene: 3. The CDR3 consists of 16 residues. From germline, CDR1 is SGHAT and CDR2 FQNNGV.

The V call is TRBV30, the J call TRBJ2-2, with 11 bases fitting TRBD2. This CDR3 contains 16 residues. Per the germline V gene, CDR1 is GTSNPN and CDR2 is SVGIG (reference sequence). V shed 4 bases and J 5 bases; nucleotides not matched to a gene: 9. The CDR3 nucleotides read TGTGCCTGGATGTTTGGGCCTAGCGGGAGGACCGGGGAGCTGTTTTTT. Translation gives CAWMFGPSGRTGELFF.